This TCR beta chain was sequenced during a study of a mutant IDH1 vaccine in newly diagnosed glioma. In the study overall: Vaccination followed radiotherapy alone by 4-6 weeks, or accompanied temozolomide cycles. Previous care, which was radiotherapy, temozolomide, or both, most often involved both. General study points: Apparently, pseudoprogression bore no relation to changes among the top peripheral T cell clonotypes.

Time point given: week 35, safety follow-up. The study gave 300 ug of mutant IDH1 20-mer peptide per vaccine dose, with topical imiquimod. Regarding this clone: Its target is not known.

Libraries were prepared by immunoSEQ multiplex PCR; TCRdb keeps only in-frame clonotypes and omits some of them. The profile covers tens of thousands of clones, with 84% appearing a single time and 9.5% to 15% taken by the ten largest. From germline, CDR1 is MDHEN and CDR2 SYDVKM. Unmatched junction bases numbered 5, after V lost 3 bases and J lost 4 bases. The CDR3 totals 15 residues. This TCR was sampled from a man between 18 and 29 years old with glioma. This rearrangement joins TRBV28 to TRBJ1-3, with 8 positions matching TRBD1. The source material was PBMCs, sampled from a glioma patient whose treatment included an IDH1 peptide vaccine. Here the CDR3 DNA reads TGTGCCAGCAGTTTGGGCAGGGGGCCAGGAAACACCATATATTTT. As protein: CASSLGRGPGNTIYF.